The entry below describes one TCR beta chain. These data are taken from a study of blood T cell repertoires in COVID-19. Study summary: Donors in the United States, Italy and Spain gave samples during acute or convalescent COVID-19.

Per the authors' pipeline: Using reference gene primer amplification, nucleated cell counts were estimated. This table comes from immunoSEQ multiplex PCR, and its TCRdb copy is limited to in-frame clones, with some not included. V, J and clone size derive from that table, while D and trimming were established from the DNA sequence. The data hold 250,000 to 300,000 clones, with about 86% observed a single time. The V gene's germline CDR1 is KGHDR and CDR2 SFDVKD. Trimming at V came to 7 bases and at J to 6 bases, leaving 2 bases not matched to a gene. This CDR3 is 12 amino acids long. The V gene is TRBV24-1, the J gene TRBJ1-2; 9 bases align to TRBD1. The sample taken for sequencing was peripheral blood. The sequence was obtained from a young man with active or convalescent COVID-19. In nucleotides, the CDR3 is TGTGCCACCAGGGACAGGGGTGATGGCTACACCTTC. Translation gives CATRDRGDGYTF.